A few counts support the clone carrying this TCR beta chain. The data derive from a study of regulatory T cells in long-lasting Graves disease. V gave up 7 bases and J gave up 3 bases; unmatched junction bases: 6. The CDR3 covers 13 residues. Germline V lookup: CDR1 SQVTM, CDR2 ANQGSEA. This sample's time point: newly diagnosed GD, antithyroid drugs for less than 3 months. The authors made the TCR library using RNA they extracted from PBMCs. Assembly of TCR beta libraries relied on iRepertoire HTBI primers together with Arm-PCR of CDR3 regions. In TCRdb, the multiplex PCR reads were re-called with MiXCR into one record per CDR3 protein. The table includes a few hundred thousand distinct CDR3 sequences, 15% to 20% detected once. These data also featured in a second study, about T cells in Graves' hyperthyroidism and ophthalmopathy.

Sequenced material: peripheral blood mononuclear cells (PBMCs), taken at new diagnosis, from a patient treated with antithyroid drugs. This sequence originates from a woman aged 18-29 years with Graves disease. The V call is TRBV29-1, the J call TRBJ1-1; TRBD1 matches 9 bases. Here the CDR3 reads CSAGTGRDTEAFF. CDR3 nucleotides: TGCAGCGCCGGGACAGGGAGGGACACTGAAGCTTTCTTT.